This record looks at one T cell receptor (beta chain) sequence and its context. The antigen is undetermined. This entry belongs to a study of human versus mouse CDR3 diversity and MHC coevolution. As for the study in general: Each sample yielded about 5.5 x 10^6 to 1.7 x 10^7 valid reads.

Naive CD4 T cells, CD45RO-negative and CD62L-positive, were flow-sorted from PBMCs. Profiling relied on immunoSEQ multiplex PCR, and the TCRdb table lists in-frame clones only, not all of them. The data show fewer than 80,000 clones, roughly 92% seen once. Study-wide results and limits: Most of the three human donors had the lowest clonal inequality. Mice had fewer CDR3 deletions and insertions than humans on average.

Germline values: CDR1 LNHDA, CDR2 SQIVND (reference sequence). V was pared by 4 bases and J by 0 bases, with 15 bases between. There are 16 residues in the CDR3. The source is a person aged 30 to 69 in good health. The chain has TRBV19 and TRBJ1-2; weak D call: TRBD1 (5 bases). The sequenced sample consisted of naive CD4+ T cells from blood. Described subset: CD45RO-negative CD62L-positive naive CD4 T cells. The CDR3 region is CASSKEQGLANYGYTF. For the CDR3, the DNA is TGTGCCAGTAGTAAGGAGCAGGGCTTAGCTAACTATGGCTACACCTTC.